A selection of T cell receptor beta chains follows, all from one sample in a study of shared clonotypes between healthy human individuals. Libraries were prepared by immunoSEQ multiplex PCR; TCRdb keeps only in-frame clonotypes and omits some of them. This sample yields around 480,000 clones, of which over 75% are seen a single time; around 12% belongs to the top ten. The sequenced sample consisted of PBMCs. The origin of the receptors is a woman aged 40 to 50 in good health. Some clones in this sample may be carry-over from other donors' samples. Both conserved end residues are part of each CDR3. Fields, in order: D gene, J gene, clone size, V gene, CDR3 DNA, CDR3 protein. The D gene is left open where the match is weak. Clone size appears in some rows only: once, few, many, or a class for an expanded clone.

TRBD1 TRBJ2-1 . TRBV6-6 TGTGCCAGCAGTTACGCGGGACAGGGGGCTAATGAGCAGTTCTTC CASSYAGQGANEQFF
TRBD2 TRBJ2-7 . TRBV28 TGTGCCAGCAGTTTATTAGCGGGGCACTACGAGCAGTACTTC CASSLLAGHYEQYF
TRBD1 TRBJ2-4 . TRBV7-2 TGTGCCAGCAGCAAAAGGGGCCAGGGGGCTGCCAAAAACATTCAGTACTTC CASSKRGQGAAKNIQYF
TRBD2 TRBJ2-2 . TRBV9 TGTGCCAGCAGCGTAGCGCTAGCGGAGAACACCGGGGAGCTGTTTTTT CASSVALAENTGELFF
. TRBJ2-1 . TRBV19 TGTGCCAGTAGTATTAGGGGCAGGCTCTCCCATGAGCAGTTCTTC CASSIRGRLSHEQFF
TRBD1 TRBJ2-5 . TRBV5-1 TGCGCCAGCAGCTTGGGAACTTTCTTTTTGGACAGGGAGCCCCAAGAGACCCAGTACTTC CASSLGTFFLDREPQETQYF
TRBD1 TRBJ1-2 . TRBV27 TGTGCCAGCAGTTCACGACAGGGTCGGAACTATGGCTACACCTTC CASSSRQGRNYGYTF
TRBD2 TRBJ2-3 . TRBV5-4 TGTGCCAGTTTCCCGGGACTAGCGGGAGTGGCGGTTAAGAATACGCAGTATTTT CASFPGLAGVAVKNTQYF
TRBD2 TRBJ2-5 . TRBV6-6 TGTGCCAGCAAGGCTAGCGGGGGGGAACAAGAGACCCAGTACTTC CASKASGGEQETQYF
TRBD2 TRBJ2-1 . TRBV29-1 TGCAGCGTTGTACCCAAAGGTAGCGGGAGGGCCGGTGAGCAGTTCTTC CSVVPKGSGRAGEQFF
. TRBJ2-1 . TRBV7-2 TGTGCCAGCAGCCCGCGCAGGTTAAACAATGAGCAGTTCTTC CASSPRRLNNEQFF
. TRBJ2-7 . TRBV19 TGTGCCAGTAGTCAACAGGGTGATCGGGCCGAGCAGTACTTC CASSQQGDRAEQYF
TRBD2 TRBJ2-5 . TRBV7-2 TGTGCCAGCAGCCCACCGGGACTAGCGGGAGGGAGTGAGACCCAGTACTTC CASSPPGLAGGSETQYF
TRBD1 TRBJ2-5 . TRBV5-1 TGCGCCAGCAGCCCACAGGGGGCCTTACAAGAGACCCAGTACTTC CASSPQGALQETQYF
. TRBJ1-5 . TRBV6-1 TGTGCCAGCAGTGAACAGGGGCAGAACCAGCCCCAGCATTTT CASSEQGQNQPQHF
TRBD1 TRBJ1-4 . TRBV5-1 TGCGCCAGCAGCTTGGGGGACAGGGGAAAGGAAAAACTGTTTTTT CASSLGDRGKEKLFF
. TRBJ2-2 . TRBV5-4 TGTGCCAGCAGCTTGGAACCGACAGACACCGGGGAGCTGTTTTTT CASSLEPTDTGELFF
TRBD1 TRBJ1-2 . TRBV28 TGTGCCAGCAGTGTTGGGACAGGGGGAGGGAATGGCTACACCTTC CASSVGTGGGNGYTF
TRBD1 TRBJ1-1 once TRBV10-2 TGCGCCAGCAGTGAGACCGACAGGGTGGGCGCTTTCTTT CASSETDRVGAFF
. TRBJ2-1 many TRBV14 TGTGCCAGCAGCCAAGGGAATAGGGGCCCTGAGCAGTTCTTC CASSQGNRGPEQFF